This T cell receptor (beta chain) derives from a study of identical twins. General observations from the study: Models underestimated out-of-frame TCR alpha sharing in monozygotic twins. Invariant MAIT and iNKT cells may have partly biased zero-insertion analyses.

In regard to this clonotype: No antigen is known for it.

CDR3 length: 14 residues. Per germline, CDR1 DFQATT and CDR2 SNEGSKA (reference sequence). Trimming removed 6 bases at V and 3 bases at J, with 18 bases between. cDNA carried unique molecular identifiers, and a universal primer site was added by template switching. TCRdb passed the 5' RACE reads through MiXCR, listing each CDR3 protein once. Among around 1.7 million distinct CDR3 sequences, about 30% were seen once, and the ten largest hold about 0.25%. Sample: cord blood. The receptor was derived from a newborn girl in good health. The V call is TRBV20-1, the J call TRBJ2-7, with TRBD2 as a possible D gene (5 bases). The CDR3 sequence: CSAADIDGDYEQYF. The CDR3 nucleotides read TGCAGTGCCGCTGACATCGACGGGGACTACGAGCAGTACTTC.